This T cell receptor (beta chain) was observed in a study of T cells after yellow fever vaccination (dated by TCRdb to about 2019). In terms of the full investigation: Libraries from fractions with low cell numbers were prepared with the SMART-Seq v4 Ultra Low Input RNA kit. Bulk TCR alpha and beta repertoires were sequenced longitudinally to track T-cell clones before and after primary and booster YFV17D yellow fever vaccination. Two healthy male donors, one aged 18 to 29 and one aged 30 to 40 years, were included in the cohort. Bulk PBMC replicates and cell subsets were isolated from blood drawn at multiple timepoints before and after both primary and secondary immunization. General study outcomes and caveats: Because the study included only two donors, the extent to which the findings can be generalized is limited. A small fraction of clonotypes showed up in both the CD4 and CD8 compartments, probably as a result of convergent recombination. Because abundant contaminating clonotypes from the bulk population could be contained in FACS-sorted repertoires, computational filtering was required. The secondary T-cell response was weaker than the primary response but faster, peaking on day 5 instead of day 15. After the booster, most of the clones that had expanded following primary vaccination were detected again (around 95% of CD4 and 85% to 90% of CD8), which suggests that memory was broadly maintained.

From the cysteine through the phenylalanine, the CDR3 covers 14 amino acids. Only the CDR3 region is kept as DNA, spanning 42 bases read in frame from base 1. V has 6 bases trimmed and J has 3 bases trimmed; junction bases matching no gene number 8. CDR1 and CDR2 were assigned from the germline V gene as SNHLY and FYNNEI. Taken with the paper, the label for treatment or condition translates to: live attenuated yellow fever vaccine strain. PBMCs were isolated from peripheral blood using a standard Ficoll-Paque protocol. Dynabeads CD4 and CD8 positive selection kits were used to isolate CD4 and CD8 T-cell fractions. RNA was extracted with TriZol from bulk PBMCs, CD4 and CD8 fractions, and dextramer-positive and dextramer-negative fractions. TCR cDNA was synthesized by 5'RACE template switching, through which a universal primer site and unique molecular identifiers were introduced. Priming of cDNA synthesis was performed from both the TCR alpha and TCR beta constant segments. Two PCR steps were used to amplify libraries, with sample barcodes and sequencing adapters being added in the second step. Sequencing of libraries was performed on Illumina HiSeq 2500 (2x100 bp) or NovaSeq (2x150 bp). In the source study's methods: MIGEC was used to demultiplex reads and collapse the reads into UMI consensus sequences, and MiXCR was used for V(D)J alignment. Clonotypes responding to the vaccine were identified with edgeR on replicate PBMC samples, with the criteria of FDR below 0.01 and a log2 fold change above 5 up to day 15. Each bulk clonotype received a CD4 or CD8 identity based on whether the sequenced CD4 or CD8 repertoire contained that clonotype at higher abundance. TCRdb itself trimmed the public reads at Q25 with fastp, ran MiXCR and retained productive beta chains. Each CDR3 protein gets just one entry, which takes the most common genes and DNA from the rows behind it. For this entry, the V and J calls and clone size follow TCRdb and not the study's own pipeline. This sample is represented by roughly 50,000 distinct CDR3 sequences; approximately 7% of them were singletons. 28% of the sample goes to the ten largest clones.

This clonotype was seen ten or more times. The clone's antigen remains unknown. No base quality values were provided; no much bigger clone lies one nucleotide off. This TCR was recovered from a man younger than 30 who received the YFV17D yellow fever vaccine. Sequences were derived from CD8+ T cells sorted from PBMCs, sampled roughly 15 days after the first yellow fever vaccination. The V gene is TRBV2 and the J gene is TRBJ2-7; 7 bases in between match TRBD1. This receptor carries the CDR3 CASRKTGLGYEQYF. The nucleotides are TGTGCCAGCAGGAAGACAGGGTTGGGCTACGAGCAGTACTTC.